These 22 T cell receptor beta chains came from one sample sequenced in a study of beta chain features in type 1 diabetes. As every portion of the isolated RNA was reverse transcribed, the sequencing read expressed TCRB transcripts. Repertoires were generated with immunoSEQ multiplex PCR, while TCRdb's copy carries only in-frame clones and drops some. The sample lists roughly 380,000 clones, around 20% occurring once. Sequenced material: naive CD4+ T cells from blood. Receptors originate from a woman aged 18-29 years in good health.

V is TRBV2 and J is TRBJ2-7, with 16 nucleotides matching TRBD2. Germline V CDR1 and CDR2: SNHLY, FYNNEI. This CDR3 is 20 amino acids long. V gave up 5 bases and J gave up 0 bases; unmatched junction bases: 13. The CDR3 region has the DNA TGTGCCAGCAGTACCGCCGACAGGGGACTAGCGGGAGGGTCCTCCTACGAGCAGTACTTC. This sequence encodes CASSTADRGLAGGSSYEQYF.

Only a few counts were recorded for this clone. The CDR3 nucleotides are TGTGCCAGCAGCCTACATTACCAGGCGGGCCACACAGATACGCAGTATTTT. Residues: CASSLHYQAGHTDTQYF. The chain uses TRBV7-2 and TRBJ2-3; D possibly corresponds to TRBD2 (5 bases). Trimming shortened V by 5 bases and J by 2 bases, and 20 bases separated the two germline ends. The CDR3 covers 17 residues. Germline-derived CDR1 and CDR2 are SGHTA and FQGNSA.

This clone was seen only a few times. Other DNA sequences in this specimen translate into the identical CDR3. CDR3 nucleotide sequence: TGTGCCTGGAGTCCCGACAGGGGCGGGAGCAATCAGCCCCAGCATTTT. Protein product: CAWSPDRGGSNQPQHF. The V call is TRBV30, the J call TRBJ1-5, with TRBD1 matching 8 bases. The germline V gene has CDR1 GTSNPN and CDR2 SVGIG (reference sequence). The CDR3 loop spans 16 amino acids. V gave up 2 bases and J gave up 1 base; unmatched junction bases: 7.

The rearrangement joins TRBV7-9 to TRBJ1-2; 12 nucleotides line up with TRBD1. Germline CDR1 and CDR2: SEHNR and FQNEAQ (reference sequence). There are 16 residues in the CDR3. Germline trimming cut 7 bases from V and 2 bases from J; bases unmatched to any gene: 8. CDR3 loop: CASTPQGQGANYGYTF. CDR3 DNA: TGTGCCAGCACCCCCCAGGGACAGGGGGCCAACTATGGCTACACCTTC.

The J gene is TRBJ1-2, the V gene TRBV5-1; 9 nucleotides line up with TRBD1. CDR1 and CDR2 (germline): SGHRS, YFSETQ. V was clipped by 4 bases and J by 3 bases; unmatched bases: 7. This CDR3 comprises 15 residues. Here the CDR3 reads CASSPTGGADYGYTF. The CDR3 nucleotides read TGCGCCAGCAGCCCTACAGGGGGCGCCGACTATGGCTACACCTTC.

In its sample, this clone was seen a few times. This rearrangement joins TRBV10-3 to TRBJ2-3; 10 bases are a match to TRBD2. The CDR3 has 16 residues. The germline V gene has CDR1 ENHRY and CDR2 SYGVKD. Losses at the gene ends were 6 bases for V and 1 base for J; bases not matched to a gene: 7. CDR3 DNA sequence: TGTGCCATCAGAGGAGGGACTAGCGTCCGCACAGATACGCAGTATTTT. This codes for CAIRGGTSVRTDTQYF.

This clone has only a few counts. The chain recombines TRBV13 with TRBJ2-3; 8 nucleotides align to TRBD2. The V gene's germline CDR1 is PRHDT and CDR2 FYEKMQ (reference sequence). The CDR3 runs 15 residues. V was pared by 5 bases and J by 6 bases, with 10 bases of the junction left unmatched. For the CDR3, the DNA is TGTGCCAGCAGCCCCTGGTTAGCGGGGCGGGATACGCAGTATTTT. Translated, it gives CASSPWLAGRDTQYF.

The chain recombines TRBV7-3 with TRBJ2-7, with 7 bases identical to TRBD2. V lost 1 base to trimming and J lost 2 bases; unmatched junction nucleotides: 5. Germline-derived CDR1 and CDR2 are SGHTA and FQGTGA. This CDR3 is 15 amino acids long. CDR3 DNA: TGTGCCAGCAGCTTAAGGGGCGGGGGTGCCTACGAGCAGTACTTC. Protein sequence: CASSLRGGGAYEQYF. Full variable domain (outside the CDR3, taken from reference TRBV7-3 and TRBJ2-7): GAGVSQTPSNKVTEKGKYVELRCDPISGHTALYWYRQSLGQGPEFLIYFQGTGAADDSGLPNDRFFAVRPEGSVSTLKIQRTERGDSAVYLCASSLRGGGAYEQYFGPGTRLTVT.

The chain carries TRBV7-9 and TRBJ1-1; 7 nucleotides match TRBD1. CDR3 size: 15 residues. With 1 base clipped from V and 5 bases from J, the junction kept 7 bases outside the gene matches. Germline CDR1 SEHNR, CDR2 FQNEAQ (reference sequence). The CDR3 sequence: CASSLERGRGTEAFF. The CDR3 DNA reads TGTGCCAGCAGCTTAGAAAGGGGGCGCGGAACTGAAGCTTTCTTT.

V is TRBV6-1 and J is TRBJ1-1, with no clear D. V lost 7 bases and J lost 3, with 12 bases in between. Germline loops: CDR1 MNHNS, CDR2 SASEGT. This CDR3 region has 13 residues. The chain's CDR3 is CASTHQRDTEAFF. In nucleotides, the CDR3 is TGTGCCAGCACCCACCAAAGAGACACTGAAGCTTTCTTT.

The CDR3 spells CASSLTGLINEQFF. Written as DNA, the CDR3 is TGTGCCAGCAGCCTGACGGGACTGATCAATGAGCAGTTCTTC. The chain carries TRBV7-2 and TRBJ2-1, with D possibly TRBD2 on 6 matching bases. The ends were cut back, 5 bases at V and 6 bases at J, with 14 bases in the middle. Germline assignment: CDR1 SGHTA and CDR2 FQGNSA. The CDR3 sequence is 14 residues long.

This chain connects TRBV29-1 to TRBJ1-3, with D unclear. This CDR3 region has 14 residues. Germline V lookup: CDR1 SQVTM, CDR2 ANQGSEA. Between the trimmed V and J ends, which lost 1 base and 0 bases, there was a span of 7 bases. Written as DNA, the CDR3 is TGCAGCGTTGAAGGAACCTACTCTGGAAACACCATATATTTT. Encoded protein: CSVEGTYSGNTIYF.

This clone has more than one count but fewer than ten. The rearrangement uses TRBV28 and TRBJ2-7, with D perhaps TRBD1 (5 bases). Trimming took 3 bases from V and 3 from J, leaving 9 bases between them. There are 13 residues in the CDR3. Germline CDR1 is MDHEN and CDR2 is SYDVKM. The DNA for the CDR3 is TGTGCCAGCAGTTTGACAGCCTTCTACGAGCAGTACTTC. It is translated as CASSLTAFYEQYF.

This chain links TRBV5-1 with TRBJ1-4; D call uncertain. V was shortened by 0 bases and J by 7 bases, with 13 bases between the two germline ends. The V gene's germline CDR1 is SGHRS and CDR2 YFSETQ. The CDR3 length is 15 residues. CDR3 DNA sequence: TGCGCCAGCAGCTTGGGGGCCACTTCGAGTGAAAAACTGTTTTTT. This encodes CASSLGATSSEKLFF.

This clone came up a few times. The chain joins TRBV18 to TRBJ2-7; D possibly corresponds to TRBD2 (6 bases). CDR3 length equals 14 residues. Germline V lookup: CDR1 KGHSH, CDR2 LQKENI. Trimming removed 1 base from V and 4 bases from J, with 11 bases in between. DNA for the CDR3: TGTGCCAGCTCACCACTCGAGCGGGCATACGAGCAGTACTTC. This codes for CASSPLERAYEQYF.

The chain employs TRBV7-9 and TRBJ2-7; D uncertain. This CDR3 is built from 12 residues. Germline values: CDR1 SEHNR, CDR2 FQNEAQ (reference sequence). The germline V and J ends were trimmed by 4 bases and 7 bases, with 11 bases remaining between them. The CDR3 DNA sequence: TGTGCCAGCAGCTCCAGAGGATGGGAGCAGTACTTC. It yields the protein CASSSRGWEQYF.

As for this clone: The sample contains more than one DNA sequence encoding this CDR3. The chain links TRBV5-1 to TRBJ2-2; a weak D match, TRBD2 (6 bases). Trimming stripped 2 bases from V and 1 base from J, with 9 bases between. This CDR3 is built from 15 residues. Germline CDR1 and CDR2: SGHRS and YFSETQ. The CDR3 region is CASSFGGLNTGELFF. The CDR3 coding sequence is TGCGCCAGCAGCTTCGGAGGGCTGAACACCGGGGAGCTGTTTTTT.

This clone has a handful of counts. The chain has TRBV4-2 and TRBJ1-5, with D possibly being TRBD1 (6 bases). Germline assignment: CDR1 LGHNA and CDR2 YNFKEQ. Trimming stripped 4 bases from V and 5 bases from J, with 12 bases between. The CDR3 is made up of 14 amino acids. In DNA form, the CDR3 reads TGTGCCAGCAGCCGAGAGGCAGGGGATCAGCCCCAGCATTTT. Translation: CASSREAGDQPQHF.

The rearrangement links TRBV29-1 to TRBJ2-4, with TRBD2 identical over 10 bases. Trimming removed 7 bases from V and 7 bases from J; junction bases left unmatched: 4. Germline CDR1 and CDR2: SQVTM and ANQGSEA. The CDR3 is made up of 12 amino acids. In DNA, the CDR3 is TGCAGCGGAACTAGCGGGACTAACATTCAGTACTTC. It encodes CSGTSGTNIQYF.

The chain employs TRBV18 and TRBJ1-1; perhaps TRBD1 as D (5 bases). Germline CDR1 KGHSH, CDR2 LQKENI. There are 15 residues in the CDR3. Trimming stripped 4 bases from V and 7 bases from J, with 19 bases between. CDR3 in amino acids: CASSQTSRGEGEAFF. The CDR3 coding sequence is TGTGCCAGCTCACAAACTTCCCGAGGGGAGGGTGAAGCTTTCTTT. Complete variable domain (other parts from reference TRBV18 and TRBJ1-1): NAGVMQNPRHLVRRRGQEARLRCSPMKGHSHVYWYRQLPEEGLKFMVYLQKENIIDESGMPKERFSAEFPKEGPSILRIQQVVRGDSAAYFCASSQTSRGEGEAFFGQGTRLTVV.

In this sample, this clone turned up a few times. The genes are TRBV23-1 and TRBJ2-3; 9 nucleotides match TRBD2. TRBV23-1 is reported as an ORF; its role is uncertain. The V and J ends lost 8 bases and 4 bases, in that order; junction bases with no gene match: 10. The CDR3 runs 15 residues. The CDR3 is CASANRAGGSDTQYF. The DNA of the CDR3 is TGCGCCAGCGCAAACCGAGCGGGGGGCTCAGATACGCAGTATTTT.

This clone was recorded a few times. This chain joins TRBV5-4 and TRBJ2-5, with 7 positions matching TRBD1. V lost 5 bases and J lost 5; bases outside the gene matches: 6. In germline, CDR1 is SGHNT, CDR2 YYREEE (reference sequence). This CDR3 spans 13 amino acids. This chain's CDR3 is CASRYRGTETQYF. CDR3 in DNA: TGTGCCAGCAGGTACAGGGGCACTGAGACCCAGTACTTC.